The 21 T cell receptor beta chains below come from one sample, sequenced in a study of CD8+ T cells in alopecia areata (dated by TCRdb to the late 2010s). What this sample's time point label stands for: about four weeks on oral tofacitinib. The sample's treatment or condition label, decoded: oral pan-JAK inhibitor, 5-10 mg twice daily. The library was obtained by the immunoSEQ multiplex PCR assay. To provide template for TCR sequencing, every sample had RNA extracted and reverse transcribed into cDNA. In its TCRdb copy, this immuneACCESS table keeps in-frame sequences only and misses some clones. Where compared with another copy, unresolved V genes explain less than half of these, and the others have no known cause. In all, the sample holds 150,000 or so clones, and about 86% of those were seen once. Approximately 13% of the sample lies in the top ten. The sequenced sample was CD8+ T cells sorted from blood, obtained at week 4, from a patient treated with tofacitinib. Source of these receptors: a human donor with alopecia areata.

The gene calls are TRBV6-1 and TRBJ2-1; the match to TRBD2 covers 13 bases. Germline loops: CDR1 MNHNS, CDR2 SASEGT. CDR3 length: 14 amino acids. V shed 4 bases and J 8 bases; nucleotides not matched to a gene: 2. The CDR3 protein is CASSGLAGGDEQFF. CDR3 DNA sequence: TGTGCCAGCAGTGGACTAGCGGGAGGAGATGAGCAGTTCTTC.

The chain is built from TRBV11-2 and TRBJ2-7; D ambiguous. Germline V gene data show CDR1 as SGHAT and CDR2 as FQNNGV. Trimming pared 3 bases from V and 2 bases from J, leaving 11 bases between. The CDR3 runs to 14 residues. CDR3 in amino acids: CASSFGQGTYEQYF. Here the CDR3 DNA reads TGTGCCAGCAGCTTCGGCCAAGGGACCTACGAGCAGTACTTC.

Notes on this clone: Other DNA sequences in this sample translate to the same CDR3. The chain links TRBV30 to TRBJ2-7; D is unresolved. Germline-derived CDR1 and CDR2 are GTSNPN and SVGIG (reference sequence). Deletions cut 1 base from V and 1 base from J, with 5 bases between. The CDR3 is 12 residues long. CDR3 protein: CAWSGVSYEQYF. The DNA for the CDR3 is TGTGCCTGGAGTGGCGTTTCCTACGAGCAGTACTTC.

This sequence joins TRBV5-1 and TRBJ2-6, with D possibly matching TRBD2 (5 bases). The length of the CDR3 is 16 residues. The V and J ends lost 5 bases and 3 bases respectively, with 15 bases between them. The germline V gene has CDR1 SGHRS and CDR2 YFSETQ. The CDR3 loop reads CASRAEVEVGANVLTF. Written as DNA, the CDR3 is TGCGCCAGCAGAGCCGAGGTGGAGGTTGGGGCCAACGTCCTGACTTTC.

The table lists this clone with a few counts. The chain employs TRBV10-3 and TRBJ2-5; D gene unclear. Looked up from germline, CDR1 is ENHRY and CDR2 is SYGVKD. This CDR3 is built from 14 residues. V lost 4 bases and J lost 0, with 9 bases in between. The CDR3 region has the DNA TGTGCCATCAGTGGGGCCACGAACCAAGAGACCCAGTACTTC. Translation gives CAISGATNQETQYF.

The gene calls are TRBV5-1 and TRBJ2-5, with 12 bases aligning to TRBD1. The J call may be faulty, since TRBJ2-7 better matches the DNA end. Looked up from germline, CDR1 is SGHRS and CDR2 is YFSETQ. This CDR3 spans 15 amino acids. This chain's CDR3 is CASSSDGTGGDEQYF. The CDR3 bases are TGCGCCAGCAGCTCAGATGGGACAGGGGGCGACGAGCAGTACTTC.

The chain carries TRBV7-8 and TRBJ2-1; TRBD1 is a possible D gene (5 bases). Germline loops: CDR1 SGHVS, CDR2 FQNEAQ. The CDR3 consists of 15 residues. V shed 1 base and J shed 5 bases, with 12 bases lying between them. Here the CDR3 reads CASSLGGRGNNEQFF. Here the CDR3 DNA reads TGTGCCAGCAGCTTAGGAGGTAGGGGAAACAATGAGCAGTTCTTC. Drawing the rest from reference TRBV7-8 and TRBJ2-1, the complete variable domain is GAGVSQSPRYKVAKRGQDVALRCDPISGHVSLFWYQQALGQGPEFLTYFQNEAQLDKSGLPSDRFFAERPEGSVSTLKIQRTQQEDSAVYLCASSLGGRGNNEQFFGPGTRLTVL.

The CDR3 is CASNPPLSGGASGELFF. The CDR3 DNA is TGTGCCAGCAACCCACCCCTTAGCGGGGGGGCCTCCGGGGAGCTGTTTTTT. This chain joins TRBV7-9 and TRBJ2-2, with TRBD2 matching 11 bases. V shed 7 bases, J shed 6 bases, and the junction held 13 bases outside the gene matches. CDR3 size: 17 residues. Per the germline V gene, CDR1 is SEHNR and CDR2 is FQNEAQ (reference sequence).

The V gene is TRBV11-2, the J gene TRBJ2-5; D may be TRBD1 (7 bases). Deletions cut 5 bases from V and 5 bases from J, with 15 bases between. The V gene's germline CDR1 is SGHAT and CDR2 FQNNGV. The CDR3 extends over 14 amino acids. The CDR3 nucleotides read TGTGCCAGCAGCCAGCCGTCAGGGGGGGAGACCCAGTACTTC. It codes for CASSQPSGGETQYF.

The chain links TRBV25-1 to TRBJ2-7, with D perhaps matching TRBD1 (5 bases). CDR3 length: 14 amino acids. Between the trimmed V and J ends, which lost 1 base and 2 bases, there was a span of 9 bases. Germline V gene lookup returns CDR1 MGHDK and CDR2 SYGVNS. This CDR3 is CASSEWGAPYEQYF. The CDR3 region has the DNA TGTGCCAGCAGTGAATGGGGCGCACCCTACGAGCAGTACTTC.

The chain combines TRBV5-1 with TRBJ2-7; weak D call: TRBD2 (6 bases). This CDR3 is built from 12 residues. Germline V gene data show CDR1 as SGHRS and CDR2 as YFSETQ. V lost 4 bases and J lost 6, with 11 bases in between. The CDR3 bases are TGCGCCAGCAGCGGAGGGCTAGGCGAGCAGTACTTC. Protein product: CASSGGLGEQYF.

The chain is built from TRBV6-5 and TRBJ2-7; no definite D call. Trimming removed 4 bases from V and 5 bases from J, with 9 bases in between. Germline V gene lookup returns CDR1 MNHEY and CDR2 SVGAGI. The CDR3 length is 12 residues. DNA for the CDR3: TGTGCCAGCAGTTTCGATAGTAACGAGCAGTACTTC. As protein: CASSFDSNEQYF.

The DNA for the CDR3 is TGTGCCAGCAGCTTAGGAATGTCGGCAGGGGGCTATGGCTACACCTTC. Encoded protein: CASSLGMSAGGYGYTF. V and J are TRBV7-8 and TRBJ1-2; 7 bases fit TRBD1. Germline CDR1 is SGHVS and CDR2 is FQNEAQ. Trimming removed 1 base from V and 4 bases from J; junction bases left unmatched: 9. The CDR3 extends over 16 amino acids.

This sequence joins TRBV5-1 and TRBJ2-7; the D gene is possibly TRBD1 (5 bases). Germline V CDR1 and CDR2: SGHRS, YFSETQ. The CDR3 sequence is 13 residues long. V was shortened by 5 bases and J by 0 bases, with 9 bases between the two germline ends. In DNA form, the CDR3 reads TGCGCCAGCAGTCCAGGGATCTCCTACGAGCAGTACTTC. The encoded protein is CASSPGISYEQYF. Complete variable domain (other parts from reference TRBV5-1 and TRBJ2-7): KAGVTQTPRYLIKTRGQQVTLSCSPISGHRSVSWYQQTPGQGLQFLFEYFSETQRNKGNFPGRFSGRQFSNSRSEMNVSTLELGDSALYLCASSPGISYEQYFGPGTRLTVT.

This clone was counted once. The chain has TRBV6-5 and TRBJ1-2, with TRBD1 identical over 8 bases. V shed 6 bases and J 5 bases; nucleotides not matched to a gene: 5. The CDR3 has 13 amino acids. Germline V CDR1 and CDR2: MNHEY, SVGAGI. CDR3 coding DNA: TGTGCCAGCAGGGCACAGGGGGTGTATGGCTACACCTTC. Protein sequence: CASRAQGVYGYTF.

The V and J genes are TRBV29-1 and TRBJ2-1, with D possibly being TRBD1 (6 bases). Germline V gene lookup returns CDR1 SQVTM and CDR2 ANQGSEA. V was clipped by 0 bases and J by 9 bases, with 9 bases between them. The CDR3 has 12 residues. CDR3 residues: CSVEDVGAEQFF. The CDR3 DNA reads as TGCAGCGTTGAAGATGTGGGGGCTGAGCAGTTCTTC.

V usage is TRBV7-2 and J usage is TRBJ2-1; 12 positions match TRBD2. The CDR3 sequence is 16 residues long. The germline CDR1 and CDR2 sequences are SGHTA and FQGNSA. Trimming at V came to 5 bases and at J to 4 bases, leaving 6 bases not matched to a gene. This CDR3 reads CASSPFTSGGYNEQFF. The CDR3 DNA sequence: TGTGCCAGCAGCCCCTTCACTAGCGGGGGGTACAATGAGCAGTTCTTC.

V gene TRBV7-8 combines with J gene TRBJ2-7, with D maybe TRBD2 (5 bases). Germline values: CDR1 SGHVS, CDR2 FQNEAQ. The CDR3 spans 13 residues. Trimming left V 1 base short and J 4 bases short, with 8 bases between. The CDR3, as DNA: TGTGCCAGCAGCTTAGAACTAGGGTACGAGCAGTACTTC. Protein sequence: CASSLELGYEQYF.

The chain uses TRBV27 and TRBJ2-1, with TRBD1 as a possible D gene (6 bases). The CDR3 runs 15 residues. CDR1 and CDR2 from the germline V gene are MNHEY and SMNVEV (reference sequence). The V gene lost 4 bases and the J gene lost 5 bases, with 15 bases spanning the gap. The CDR3 DNA reads as TGTGCCAGCAGTTCTTACCGGACAGAGAACAATGAGCAGTTCTTC. This codes for CASSSYRTENNEQFF.

The chain has TRBV9 and TRBJ2-1; TRBD2 matches at 13 bases. Germline values: CDR1 SGDLS, CDR2 YYNGEE. The trim removed 4 bases at V and 4 bases at J, leaving 17 bases unmatched. The CDR3 extends over 20 amino acids. Here the CDR3 reads CASSPGTSGENPPIYNEQFF. CDR3 coding DNA: TGTGCCAGCAGCCCTGGGACTAGCGGGGAGAACCCGCCAATTTACAATGAGCAGTTCTTC.

The chain is built from TRBV10-3 and TRBJ2-7, with D possibly matching TRBD2 (7 bases). V lost 10 bases and J 6 bases, leaving 19 bases between the germline ends. CDR1 and CDR2 (germline): ENHRY, SYGVKD. The CDR3 contains 13 residues. CDR3 in DNA: TGTGCCAGCAACGACCGGGGGGCAGGCGAGCAGTACTTC. This gives the protein CASNDRGAGEQYF.